These 7 T cell receptor beta chains came from one sample sequenced in a study of graft-versus-host responses after intestinal transplantation. Graft samples were processed, releasing intraepithelial and lamina propria lymphocytes. The assay was immunoSEQ multiplex PCR, and TCRdb's table has in-frame clones only and misses some. The sample has about 37,000 clones, roughly 90% seen once. Sequencing was performed on ileum tissue, taken 200 to 210 days after intestinal transplant. The receptors shown here come from a human patient who received an intestinal transplant, so some T cells may come from the graft donor.

The chain combines TRBV19 with TRBJ1-5; D unclear. The CDR3 consists of 16 residues. Germline values: CDR1 LNHDA, CDR2 SQIVND (reference sequence). The V end lost 6 bases, the J end lost 3 bases, and 18 bases lay between the germline ends. The CDR3 bases are TGTGCCAGTAGCCCCCGGAGGAAGGGATACAATCAGCCCCAGCATTTT. Protein sequence: CASSPRRKGYNQPQHF.

The table lists this clone with a few counts. The chain carries TRBV19 and TRBJ1-4, with D possibly TRBD1 on 5 matching bases. The germline V gene encodes CDR1 LNHDA and CDR2 SQIVND (reference sequence). The CDR3 is 15 amino acids. V was shortened by 3 bases and J by 4 bases, with 12 bases between the two germline ends. Here the CDR3 reads CASSIRRGFNEKLFF. DNA of the CDR3: TGTGCCAGTAGTATCCGACGGGGGTTTAATGAAAAACTGTTTTTT.

The chain uses TRBV27 and TRBJ2-7; 7 bases agree with TRBD1. The CDR3 extends over 15 amino acids. The V segment lost 2 bases and the J segment 4 bases; nucleotides outside the gene matches: 8. CDR1 and CDR2 (germline): MNHEY, SMNVEV (reference sequence). In DNA, the CDR3 is TGTGCCAGCAGTTTACTGGGACAGACGGCTTACGAGCAGTACTTC. This encodes CASSLLGQTAYEQYF.

The gene calls are TRBV28 and TRBJ2-1; 7 bases agree with TRBD2. The germline V gene encodes CDR1 MDHEN and CDR2 SYDVKM. With 3 bases clipped from V and 1 base from J, the junction kept 0 bases outside the gene matches. CDR3 size: 14 residues. The CDR3 nucleotides are TGTGCCAGCAGTTTCGGGGGGTCCTACAATGAGCAGTTCTTC. Protein sequence: CASSFGGSYNEQFF. The entire variable domain, with the rest obtained from reference TRBV28 and TRBJ2-1, is as follows: DVKVTQSSRYLVKRTGEKVFLECVQDMDHENMFWYRQDPGLGLRLIYFSYDVKMKEKGDIPEGYSVSREKKERFSLILESASTNQTSMYLCASSFGGSYNEQFFGPGTRLTVL.

This sequence joins TRBV5-8 and TRBJ2-7; D is possibly TRBD2 (5 bases). Trimming removed 5 bases at V and 6 bases at J, with 15 bases between. Germline V gives CDR1 SGHTS, CDR2 YDEGEE. The CDR3 spans 13 residues. The CDR3, as DNA: TGTGCCAGCAGTCGTAGCGCCTTTGTCGAGCAGTACTTC. Translation gives CASSRSAFVEQYF.

The chain recombines TRBV30 with TRBJ1-2; TRBD1 aligns across 9 bases. Trimming removed 2 bases from V and 4 bases from J; junction bases left unmatched: 5. The CDR3 is 14 amino acids. The germline gives CDR1 GTSNPN, CDR2 SVGIG (reference sequence). For the CDR3, the DNA is TGTGCCTGGAGTCCATGGGGACAGGGCTATGGCTACACCTTC. Translation gives CAWSPWGQGYGYTF. Variable domain in full (rest from reference TRBV30 and TRBJ1-2): SQTIHQWPATLVQPVGSPLSLECTVEGTSNPNLYWYRQAAGRGLQLLFYSVGIGQISSEVPQNLSASRPQDRQFILSSKKLLLSDSGFYLCAWSPWGQGYGYTFGSGTRLTVV.

This rearrangement joins TRBV7-2 to TRBJ2-1, with D uncertain. Per the germline V gene, CDR1 is SGHTA and CDR2 is FQGNSA. There are 15 residues in the CDR3. Trimming took 5 bases from V and 9 from J, leaving 20 bases between them. The CDR3 sequence is CASSPDGRRAGEQFF. The CDR3 DNA sequence: TGTGCCAGCAGCCCGGACGGACGGAGAGCCGGTGAGCAGTTCTTC.